Presented here are 18 T cell receptor beta chains from one specimen sequenced in a study of T cell responses to AZD1222 COVID-19 vaccine. The assay was immunoSEQ multiplex PCR, and TCRdb's table has in-frame clones only and misses some. The data show about 130,000 clones, roughly 87% seen once. This material consisted of peripheral blood, taken 28 days after the second AZD1222 dose. Receptor source: an adult who received the AZD1222 COVID-19 vaccine.

The chain recombines TRBV4-1 with TRBJ2-7; D perhaps matches TRBD2 (5 bases). The CDR3 runs 14 residues. Germline V gene lookup returns CDR1 MGHRA and CDR2 YSYEKL. Trimming removed 4 bases at V and 5 bases at J, with 15 bases between. DNA for the CDR3: TGCGCCAGCAGCCCCCCCTTTGGGAGTCACGAGCAGTACTTC. Protein sequence: CASSPPFGSHEQYF.

The chain recombines TRBV5-1 with TRBJ2-1; TRBD2 matches at 15 bases. V shed 0 bases and J 7 bases; nucleotides not matched to a gene: 5. This CDR3 comprises 17 residues. The germline gives CDR1 SGHRS, CDR2 YFSETQ. The CDR3 loop is CASSLAPGLAGGNEQFF. The CDR3 coding sequence is TGCGCCAGCAGCTTGGCCCCGGGACTAGCGGGAGGTAATGAGCAGTTCTTC.

This chain links TRBV2 with TRBJ1-5, with D hard to call. Deletions cut 1 base from V and 4 bases from J, with 8 bases between. Germline V gene lookup returns CDR1 SNHLY and CDR2 FYNNEI. The CDR3 loop spans 14 amino acids. CDR3 region: CASSEGEPNQPQHF. CDR3 sequence (DNA): TGTGCCAGCAGTGAAGGAGAACCAAATCAGCCCCAGCATTTT.

The rearrangement links TRBV5-1 to TRBJ2-2, with D perhaps TRBD2 (5 bases). Germline assignment: CDR1 SGHRS and CDR2 YFSETQ. Trimming cost V 0 bases and J 7 bases, with 10 bases left between them. The CDR3 spans 14 residues. CDR3 residues: CASSLVQRDGELFF. DNA for the CDR3: TGCGCCAGCAGCTTGGTTCAGAGGGACGGGGAGCTGTTTTTT.

CDR3 in amino acids: CASSLYGGSSYNEQFF. The CDR3 DNA reads TGCGCCAGCAGCTTGTACGGCGGGAGCTCCTACAATGAGCAGTTCTTC. The rearrangement joins TRBV5-1 to TRBJ2-1; 7 bases are shared with TRBD2. The CDR3 has 16 amino acids. The trim removed 1 base at V and 0 bases at J, leaving 4 bases unmatched. Germline CDR1 reads SGHRS; CDR2 reads YFSETQ.

J is TRBJ1-5 and V is TRBV24-1; D gene unclear. Trimming cost V 2 bases and J 4 bases, with 8 bases left between them. In germline, CDR1 is KGHDR, CDR2 SFDVKD. This CDR3 spans 14 amino acids. This CDR3 reads CATSDYTENQPQHF. CDR3 coding DNA: TGTGCCACCAGTGATTATACAGAGAATCAGCCCCAGCATTTT.

The CDR3 region has the DNA TGCGCCAGCAGCTTCGCGACAGGGGTACAGCCCCAGCATTTT. This codes for CASSFATGVQPQHF. The chain carries TRBV5-1 and TRBJ1-5, with TRBD1 matching over 8 bases. CDR1 SGHRS and CDR2 YFSETQ come from the germline V gene. There are 14 residues in the CDR3. Trimming cost V 2 bases and J 7 bases; bases outside gene matches: 5. The whole variable domain, remainder taken from reference TRBV5-1 and TRBJ1-5, is KAGVTQTPRYLIKTRGQQVTLSCSPISGHRSVSWYQQTPGQGLQFLFEYFSETQRNKGNFPGRFSGRQFSNSRSEMNVSTLELGDSALYLCASSFATGVQPQHFGDGTRLSIL.

The chain employs TRBV27 and TRBJ2-7, with D tentatively TRBD1 (5 bases). From germline, CDR1 is MNHEY and CDR2 SMNVEV (reference sequence). V dropped 6 bases and J dropped 0 bases, with 15 bases sitting between them. The CDR3 runs to 15 residues. The CDR3 sequence: CASSPSLGASYEQYF. The CDR3 DNA is TGTGCCAGCAGCCCGTCCTTAGGGGCCTCCTACGAGCAGTACTTC.

The CDR3 here is CASSLGTGLNTEAFF. CDR3 coding DNA: TGTGCCAGCAGCTTAGGGACAGGGTTGAACACTGAAGCTTTCTTT. The chain employs TRBV7-9 and TRBJ1-1; 8 nucleotides agree with TRBD1. This CDR3 has 15 residues. J was trimmed by 0 bases and V by 1 base; bases with no gene match: 1. Per germline, CDR1 SEHNR and CDR2 FQNEAQ (reference sequence).

The chain has TRBV7-9 and TRBJ1-3; the D is unclear. V lost 5 bases and J lost 1, with 15 bases in between. CDR3 length: 16 amino acids. Germline V CDR1 and CDR2: SEHNR, FQNEAQ (reference sequence). The CDR3 DNA follows: TGTGCCAGCAGCCCTACTCGGGGTAGTTCTGGAAACACCATATATTTT. It specifies CASSPTRGSSGNTIYF.

The chain combines TRBV15 with TRBJ2-3; D uncertain. CDR3 size: 17 residues. Germline CDR1 is LNHNV and CDR2 is YYDKDF (reference sequence). Trimming stripped 0 bases from V and 2 bases from J, with 15 bases between. The CDR3 protein is CATSRDEGGYTTDTQYF. DNA of the CDR3: TGTGCCACCAGCAGAGATGAAGGTGGCTATACCACAGATACGCAGTATTTT.

This clone showed up just a few times. The chain couples TRBV11-3 to TRBJ2-7, with D perhaps matching TRBD2 (6 bases). Trimming took off 4 bases at V and 0 bases at J, with 19 bases between the two ends. This CDR3 is 17 amino acids long. CDR1 SGHNT and CDR2 YENEEA come from the germline V gene. DNA of the CDR3: TGTGCCAGCAGCTCGTGGGGGGACCTAACAGACTCCTACGAGCAGTACTTC. Its protein is CASSSWGDLTDSYEQYF.

This clone showed up just once. The gene calls are TRBV6-1 and TRBJ1-3, with D hard to call. Germline CDR1 reads MNHNS; CDR2 reads SASEGT. The CDR3 has 16 residues. V gave up 2 bases and J gave up 0 bases, with 11 bases separating them. CDR3 coding DNA: TGTGCCAGCAGTGAATTGGTGGGCCGCTCTGGAAACACCATATATTTT. Protein product: CASSELVGRSGNTIYF.

The chain links TRBV6-5 to TRBJ2-7, with TRBD2 as a possible D gene (5 bases). Germline assignment: CDR1 MNHEY and CDR2 SVGAGI. CDR3 length: 14 residues. V was clipped by 6 bases and J by 6 bases, with 18 bases between them. CDR3 amino acids: CASSDRWTPVEQYF. CDR3 in DNA: TGTGCCAGCAGCGACCGCTGGACTCCGGTCGAGCAGTACTTC.

The chain is built from TRBV5-6 and TRBJ1-1; D remains ambiguous. Germline CDR1 and CDR2: SGHDT and YYEEEE. The CDR3 extends over 15 amino acids. V was pared by 4 bases and J by 0 bases, with 13 bases between. The CDR3 here is CASSDRRTLNTEAFF. The CDR3 bases are TGTGCCAGCAGCGACCGCCGTACACTGAACACTGAAGCTTTCTTT.

This clone was seen only once. The genes are TRBV7-9 and TRBJ2-5, with unresolved D. V was shortened by 6 bases and J by 5 bases, with 16 bases between the two germline ends. Germline-derived CDR1 and CDR2 are SEHNR and FQNEAQ (reference sequence). This CDR3 is built from 14 residues. DNA of the CDR3: TGTGCCAGCAGGGGGTATACGGGCCGGGAGACCCAGTACTTC. Translating it yields CASRGYTGRETQYF.

The chain links TRBV5-8 to TRBJ1-4; TRBD1 aligns across 8 bases. Germline-derived CDR1 and CDR2 are SGHTS and YDEGEE. The CDR3 is made up of 16 amino acids. The V gene end was trimmed by 4 bases and the J gene end by 4 bases; junction bases not matched to a gene: 9. The CDR3 sequence is CASSPFGTGYNEKLFF. The CDR3 DNA reads TGTGCCAGCAGCCCATTCGGGACAGGCTATAATGAAAAACTGTTTTTT.

The CDR3 sequence is CAWSGSTVTGELFF. CDR3 DNA sequence: TGTGCCTGGAGTGGTAGCACGGTTACCGGGGAGCTGTTTTTT. This chain joins TRBV30 and TRBJ2-2; no clear D. The germline gives CDR1 GTSNPN, CDR2 SVGIG (reference sequence). V lost 1 base and J 5 bases, leaving 11 bases between the germline ends. CDR3 length equals 14 residues.